The present T cell receptor (beta chain) was sequenced within a study of blood T cell repertoires in COVID-19. The trim removed 2 bases at V and 7 bases at J, leaving 6 bases unmatched. There are 15 residues in the CDR3. From germline, CDR1 is SEHNR and CDR2 FQNEAQ (reference sequence). Membership in each cohort depended on participant-reported clinical history. Original analysis: Using reference gene primer amplification, nucleated cell counts were estimated. TCRdb's table, derived via immunoSEQ multiplex PCR, lists solely in-frame clones and lacks some. That table gives V, J and clone size, and the DNA gave D and trimming. This sample yields more than 250,000 clones, of which about nine tenths are seen a single time; 2.6% belongs to the top ten.

Material: PBMCs or T cells enriched from blood (not recorded which). The genes are TRBV7-9 and TRBJ2-7, with 12 bases that match TRBD1. The source of this sequence is a woman between 18 and 30 years old who had recovered from COVID-19. In nucleotides, the CDR3 is TGTGCCAGCAGCTTATTCCGGGACAGGGGGCAAGAGCAGTACTTC. Translating it yields CASSLFRDRGQEQYF.